The rows below give T cell receptor beta chains drawn from one sample of a study of cytomegalovirus exposure and HLA in healthy donors. Profiled with immunoSEQ multiplex PCR; TCRdb holds only in-frame clones, not every one. The sample records approximately 160,000 clones, around 83% being singletons. The sequenced material came from PBMCs. The receptor set was obtained from a girl aged 2 to 9 in good health and CMV-seropositive. Both conserved end residues are part of each CDR3. Fields, in order: clone size, V gene, D gene, J gene, CDR3 protein, CDR3 DNA. The D gene is left open where the match is weak. Not every row has a clone size; where given, it reads once, few, many or a size class.

clone_size: once
v_call: TRBV7-9
d_call: .
j_call: TRBJ2-1
cdr3_aa: CASGWRVSEQFF
cdr3_nt: TGTGCCAGCGGTTGGAGGGTGAGTGAGCAGTTCTTC

clone_size: .
v_call: TRBV15
d_call: TRBD1
j_call: TRBJ1-2
cdr3_aa: CATSQTGKGYTF
cdr3_nt: TGTGCCACCAGTCAGACAGGGAAAGGCTACACCTTC

clone_size: few
v_call: TRBV7-9
d_call: TRBD1
j_call: TRBJ2-7
cdr3_aa: CASSSRQGDYEQYF
cdr3_nt: TGTGCCAGCAGCTCTCGACAGGGGGACTACGAGCAGTACTTC

clone_size: once
v_call: TRBV4-1
d_call: TRBD1
j_call: TRBJ1-4
cdr3_aa: CASSQERIQGARGKLFF
cdr3_nt: TGCGCCAGCAGCCAAGAGAGGATACAGGGGGCGCGAGGAAAACTGTTTTTT

clone_size: .
v_call: TRBV5-6
d_call: TRBD1
j_call: TRBJ2-7
cdr3_aa: CASRARQGYEQYF
cdr3_nt: TGTGCCAGCAGGGCACGACAGGGCTACGAGCAGTACTTC

clone_size: .
v_call: TRBV13
d_call: .
j_call: TRBJ1-5
cdr3_aa: CASSLSQGLSNQPQHF
cdr3_nt: TGTGCCAGCAGCTTGTCTCAGGGGCTGAGCAATCAGCCCCAGCATTTT

clone_size: .
v_call: TRBV28
d_call: .
j_call: TRBJ2-7
cdr3_aa: CASSYKLEQYF
cdr3_nt: TGTGCCAGCAGCTATAAGCTCGAGCAGTACTTC

clone_size: .
v_call: TRBV30
d_call: TRBD1
j_call: TRBJ2-5
cdr3_aa: CAYRDRGPETQYF
cdr3_nt: TGTGCCTACCGGGACAGGGGGCCAGAGACCCAGTACTTC

clone_size: once
v_call: TRBV28
d_call: .
j_call: TRBJ2-7
cdr3_aa: CASSLLAGGYYEQYF
cdr3_nt: TGTGCCAGCAGTTTATTGGCAGGAGGATACTACGAGCAGTACTTC

clone_size: once
v_call: TRBV6-1
d_call: TRBD2
j_call: TRBJ2-5
cdr3_aa: CASSEVFAGGETQYF
cdr3_nt: TGTGCCAGCAGTGAAGTGTTTGCGGGAGGAGAGACCCAGTACTTC

clone_size: .
v_call: TRBV5-1
d_call: TRBD2
j_call: TRBJ2-7
cdr3_aa: CASSLVLGTSVSYEQYF
cdr3_nt: TGCGCCAGCAGCTTGGTTCTAGGGACTAGCGTCTCCTACGAGCAGTACTTC

clone_size: .
v_call: TRBV6-1
d_call: .
j_call: TRBJ1-2
cdr3_aa: CASSELRVDSYGYTF
cdr3_nt: TGTGCCAGCAGTGAGCTCAGGGTAGACAGCTATGGCTACACCTTC

clone_size: once
v_call: TRBV28
d_call: TRBD1
j_call: TRBJ2-7
cdr3_aa: CASRGQGDNEQYF
cdr3_nt: TGTGCCAGCAGGGGACAGGGCGATAACGAGCAGTACTTC

clone_size: .
v_call: TRBV25-1
d_call: .
j_call: TRBJ2-1
cdr3_aa: CASSARERSYNEQFF
cdr3_nt: TGTGCCAGCAGTGCACGGGAGCGATCCTACAATGAGCAGTTCTTC

clone_size: .
v_call: TRBV9
d_call: .
j_call: TRBJ1-1
cdr3_aa: CASSVTGTNTEAFF
cdr3_nt: TGTGCCAGCAGCGTTACAGGGACGAACACTGAAGCTTTCTTT

clone_size: few
v_call: TRBV4-1
d_call: TRBD1
j_call: TRBJ2-5
cdr3_aa: CASSQTPGIRDRASKTQYF
cdr3_nt: TGCGCCAGCAGCCAAACACCTGGGATTAGGGACAGGGCCTCGAAGACCCAGTACTTC

clone_size: .
v_call: TRBV7-9
d_call: .
j_call: TRBJ2-7
cdr3_aa: CASSLAPGLYEQYF
cdr3_nt: TGTGCCAGCAGCTTAGCCCCAGGGCTCTACGAGCAGTACTTC

clone_size: .
v_call: TRBV28
d_call: .
j_call: TRBJ1-4
cdr3_aa: CASSPINREEEKLFF
cdr3_nt: TGTGCCAGCAGTCCCATTAACCGGGAGGAGGAAAAACTGTTTTTT

clone_size: .
v_call: TRBV18
d_call: .
j_call: TRBJ2-1
cdr3_aa: CASSPMVDRHNEQFF
cdr3_nt: TGTGCCAGCTCACCAATGGTGGACAGACACAATGAGCAGTTCTTC

clone_size: .
v_call: TRBV4-1
d_call: .
j_call: TRBJ1-2
cdr3_aa: CASSQDVDRYGYTF
cdr3_nt: TGCGCCAGCAGCCAAGATGTAGACAGATATGGCTACACCTTC

clone_size: few
v_call: TRBV19
d_call: TRBD2
j_call: TRBJ2-7
cdr3_aa: CASSIAPLAGGYEQYF
cdr3_nt: TGTGCCAGTAGTATAGCCCCGCTAGCGGGAGGATACGAGCAGTACTTC

clone_size: .
v_call: TRBV30
d_call: TRBD2
j_call: TRBJ2-6
cdr3_aa: CAWCQGLAGVTGANVLTF
cdr3_nt: TGTGCCTGGTGCCAGGGACTAGCGGGAGTAACCGGGGCCAACGTCCTGACTTTC

clone_size: few
v_call: TRBV7-3
d_call: .
j_call: TRBJ1-1
cdr3_aa: CASSFQGSVTEAFF
cdr3_nt: TGTGCCAGCAGCTTTCAGGGGTCGGTCACTGAAGCTTTCTTT

clone_size: .
v_call: TRBV29-1
d_call: TRBD1
j_call: TRBJ1-1
cdr3_aa: CSVQGDSYTEAFF
cdr3_nt: TGCAGCGTTCAGGGGGACTCATACACTGAAGCTTTCTTT

clone_size: .
v_call: TRBV29-1
d_call: TRBD1
j_call: TRBJ1-1
cdr3_aa: CSVPTGYGNTEAFF
cdr3_nt: TGCAGCGTTCCGACAGGGTACGGGAACACTGAAGCTTTCTTT

clone_size: .
v_call: TRBV29-1
d_call: .
j_call: TRBJ2-1
cdr3_aa: CSVDKLEGSYNEQFF
cdr3_nt: TGCAGCGTTGACAAACTAGAGGGCTCCTACAATGAGCAGTTCTTC

clone_size: .
v_call: TRBV30
d_call: TRBD2
j_call: TRBJ2-5
cdr3_aa: CAWSGLAGGYQETQYF
cdr3_nt: TGTGCCTGGAGTGGACTAGCGGGAGGGTACCAAGAGACCCAGTACTTC

clone_size: .
v_call: TRBV7-8
d_call: .
j_call: TRBJ1-5
cdr3_aa: CASSLAAGFNQPQHF
cdr3_nt: TGTGCCAGCAGCTTAGCGGCAGGGTTCAATCAGCCCCAGCATTTT

clone_size: .
v_call: TRBV7-9
d_call: .
j_call: TRBJ2-3
cdr3_aa: CASSLVARGDTQYF
cdr3_nt: TGTGCCAGCAGCTTAGTGGCCAGAGGAGATACGCAGTATTTT

clone_size: .
v_call: TRBV11-2
d_call: .
j_call: TRBJ2-7
cdr3_aa: CASSLSSFSYEQYF
cdr3_nt: TGTGCCAGCAGCTTAAGTAGCTTCTCCTACGAGCAGTACTTC

clone_size: .
v_call: TRBV28
d_call: TRBD1
j_call: TRBJ1-1
cdr3_aa: CASTIDPQGDTEAFF
cdr3_nt: TGTGCCAGCACCATAGACCCGCAGGGGGACACTGAAGCTTTCTTT

clone_size: .
v_call: TRBV30
d_call: TRBD1
j_call: TRBJ1-4
cdr3_aa: CAWSTGQGSEKLFF
cdr3_nt: TGTGCCTGGAGTACGGGACAGGGCTCAGAAAAACTGTTTTTT

clone_size: few
v_call: TRBV5-1
d_call: .
j_call: TRBJ2-6
cdr3_aa: CASSLGQAPSGANVLTF
cdr3_nt: TGCGCCAGCAGCTTGGGACAGGCCCCCTCTGGGGCCAACGTCCTGACTTTC

clone_size: .
v_call: TRBV19
d_call: .
j_call: TRBJ1-1
cdr3_aa: CAINRFMNTEAFF
cdr3_nt: TGTGCCATTAACAGGTTTATGAACACTGAAGCTTTCTTT

clone_size: .
v_call: TRBV6-5
d_call: .
j_call: TRBJ1-1
cdr3_aa: CASRRAPGSTEAFF
cdr3_nt: TGTGCCAGCAGGCGAGCCCCAGGGTCCACTGAAGCTTTCTTT

clone_size: once
v_call: TRBV6-1
d_call: .
j_call: TRBJ1-5
cdr3_aa: CASSERGSNQPQHF
cdr3_nt: TGTGCCAGCAGTGAAAGAGGGAGCAATCAGCCCCAGCATTTT

clone_size: .
v_call: TRBV5-1
d_call: .
j_call: TRBJ1-2
cdr3_aa: CASSSEAAYNYGYTF
cdr3_nt: TGCGCCAGCAGCTCAGAGGCCGCCTATAACTATGGCTACACCTTC

clone_size: .
v_call: TRBV5-1
d_call: .
j_call: TRBJ2-3
cdr3_aa: CASSLSTGVVFDTQYF
cdr3_nt: TGCGCCAGCAGCTTGAGTACGGGAGTGGTATTTGATACGCAGTATTTT

clone_size: .
v_call: TRBV5-5
d_call: TRBD1
j_call: TRBJ1-1
cdr3_aa: CASSMTGWHTEAFF
cdr3_nt: TGTGCCAGCAGCATGACAGGGTGGCACACTGAAGCTTTCTTT

clone_size: once
v_call: TRBV28
d_call: .
j_call: TRBJ2-1
cdr3_aa: CASSRSSDNEQFF
cdr3_nt: TGTGCCAGCAGTCGGTCTTCGGACAATGAGCAGTTCTTC

clone_size: .
v_call: TRBV5-6
d_call: .
j_call: TRBJ2-3
cdr3_aa: CASSFKARRTTDTQYF
cdr3_nt: TGTGCCAGCAGCTTTAAGGCCAGGCGCACCACAGATACGCAGTATTTT

clone_size: few
v_call: TRBV5-6
d_call: .
j_call: TRBJ1-2
cdr3_aa: CASSFFSQEGYGYTF
cdr3_nt: TGTGCCAGCAGCTTTTTCTCTCAGGAAGGCTATGGCTACACCTTC

clone_size: .
v_call: TRBV28
d_call: .
j_call: TRBJ2-1
cdr3_aa: CASSFLYNEQFF
cdr3_nt: TGTGCCAGCAGTTTCCTCTACAATGAGCAGTTCTTC

clone_size: .
v_call: TRBV18
d_call: .
j_call: TRBJ1-5
cdr3_aa: CASSPTGTPSRPQHF
cdr3_nt: TGTGCCAGCTCACCAACCGGGACACCCTCACGGCCCCAGCATTTT

clone_size: few
v_call: TRBV27
d_call: .
j_call: TRBJ2-1
cdr3_aa: CANYFIRETYNEQFF
cdr3_nt: TGTGCCAACTATTTCATCCGGGAGACCTACAATGAGCAGTTCTTC

clone_size: .
v_call: TRBV7-6
d_call: TRBD2
j_call: TRBJ2-1
cdr3_aa: CASSSAGLAGGNEQFF
cdr3_nt: TGTGCCAGCAGCTCAGCGGGACTAGCGGGAGGGAATGAGCAGTTCTTC

clone_size: once
v_call: TRBV19
d_call: .
j_call: TRBJ2-1
cdr3_aa: CASSPYCRYPTYLAYNEQFF
cdr3_nt: TGTGCCAGTAGTCCCTACTGCAGGTATCCCACTTACTTGGCCTACAATGAGCAGTTCTTC

clone_size: .
v_call: TRBV4-1
d_call: TRBD2
j_call: TRBJ2-1
cdr3_aa: CASSPTGLAAHNEQFF
cdr3_nt: TGCGCCAGCAGCCCCACGGGACTAGCGGCCCACAATGAGCAGTTCTTC

clone_size: .
v_call: TRBV4-2
d_call: .
j_call: TRBJ1-2
cdr3_aa: CASSRPRRGYGYTF
cdr3_nt: TGTGCCAGCAGCCGACCGAGGCGCGGCTATGGCTACACCTTC

clone_size: .
v_call: TRBV7-2
d_call: TRBD2
j_call: TRBJ2-2
cdr3_aa: CASSREDYGELFF
cdr3_nt: TGTGCCAGCAGCCGGGAGGACTACGGGGAGCTGTTTTTT

clone_size: .
v_call: TRBV12-5
d_call: TRBD1
j_call: TRBJ2-3
cdr3_aa: CASGSDREPDTQYF
cdr3_nt: TGTGCTAGTGGTTCTGACAGGGAACCAGATACGCAGTATTTT